A single T cell receptor beta chain is shown here with its context. The clone's antigen remains unknown. Base quality data are lacking; no much larger clone is found one base away. The sample's time point label is to be understood as: resected brain tissue, or blood drawn just prior to surgery. The surgery cases with the highest brain T cell transcript signatures were chosen for TCR beta chain sequencing of brain tissue, and also of blood when blood was available. Before surgery, the patients had been given at least one anti-epileptic drug. The TCR-sequenced patients were children whose drug-resistant epilepsy was caused by tuberous sclerosis complex, focal cortical dysplasia, Rasmussen encephalitis or hemimegalencephaly. The blood samples were collected right before the epilepsy surgery. Bulk genomic DNA was extracted from unsorted brain tissue and whole blood with the Monarch genomic DNA purification kit.

The data were obtained in a study of brain T cells in children with intractable seizures (dated by TCRdb to 2020 to 2023). For the wider study: A NanoString immunology panel was first used to screen resected brain tissue from 40 to 55 pediatric epilepsy surgery cases for immune gene transcripts. Among the roughly twelve selected surgery cases, eight also had pre-surgery blood sequenced, leaving four with brain tissue only.

The immunoSEQ assay was used to generate TCR beta chain sequences from genomic DNA. As for the original processing: Any CDR3 sequence that did not begin with the conserved framework cysteine at position 104 was removed by hand. To get clonality, the normalized Shannon's Diversity Index was subtracted from one, giving values from 0 (maximal diversity) to 1 (oligoclonal). Chi-squared comparison-of-proportions tests were used to check whether the frequency of the same CDR3 differed between samples, for example brain versus blood. Public clonotypes were identified by searching immuneACCESS, and similarity to known antiviral clonotypes was assessed with the VDJdb browser. TCRdb stores this immuneACCESS table with in-frame sequences only. Part of the clones is absent; in the studies checked, under half of the shortfall reflects unresolved V genes, and no reason is known for the rest. The V and J calls and clone size are taken from that table; D and trimming were inferred from the DNA. The sample data list about 80,000 clones, and 91% of these were observed just once. The leading ten clones occupy roughly 24% of the sample.

The study at large found these results: Because sequencing depth differed between pre- and post-surgery blood, the absence of clones from the pre-surgery sample may reflect undersampling. Viral specificity was inferred solely from CDR3 sequence similarity, and the HCMV serostatus of the patients was not known.

The TCR was taken from a girl aged 2 to 9 with Rasmussen encephalitis and intractable seizures. The sequencing here drew on peripheral blood, taken at surgery.

For the CDR3, the sequence is CATSDRASPLHF. The DNA sequence is TGTGCCACATCTGACAGGGCTTCACCCCTCCACTTT. Recombination joined TRBV19 with TRBJ1-6; TRBD1 matches 7 bases in the middle. The CDR1 and CDR2 encoded by the germline V gene (reference sequence) are LNHDA and SQIVND. There are 12 amino acids in the CDR3, from cysteine to phenylalanine inclusive. This entry keeps only the CDR3 DNA: 36 bases, framed from base 1. V trim: 10 bases; J trim: 9 bases; unmatched bases: 6.